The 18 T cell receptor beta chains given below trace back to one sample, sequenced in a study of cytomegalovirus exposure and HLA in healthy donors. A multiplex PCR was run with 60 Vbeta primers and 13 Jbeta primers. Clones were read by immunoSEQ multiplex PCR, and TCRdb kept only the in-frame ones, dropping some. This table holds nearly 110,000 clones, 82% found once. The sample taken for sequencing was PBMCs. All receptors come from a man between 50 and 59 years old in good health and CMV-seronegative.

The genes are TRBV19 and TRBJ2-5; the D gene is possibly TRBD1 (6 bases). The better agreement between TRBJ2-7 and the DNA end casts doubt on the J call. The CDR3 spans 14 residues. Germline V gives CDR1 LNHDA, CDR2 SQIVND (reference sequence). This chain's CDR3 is CASSRQVSSYEQYF. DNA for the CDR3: TGTGCCAGTAGCCGACAGGTCAGCTCCTACGAGCAGTACTTC.

The CDR3 bases are TGTGCCAGCAGCTTACCTAGCACAGATACGCAGTATTTT. This translates into CASSLPSTDTQYF. V is TRBV7-2 and J is TRBJ2-3, with unresolved D. Per germline, CDR1 SGHTA and CDR2 FQGNSA. CDR3 size: 13 residues. With 2 bases removed from V and 0 bases from J, the gap between germline ends came to 3 bases. Full variable domain (remainder filled in from reference TRBV7-2 and TRBJ2-3): GAGVSQSPSNKVTEKGKDVELRCDPISGHTALYWYRQSLGQGLEFLIYFQGNSAPDKSGLPSDRFSAERTGGSVSTLTIQRTQQEDSAVYLCASSLPSTDTQYFGPGTRLTVL.

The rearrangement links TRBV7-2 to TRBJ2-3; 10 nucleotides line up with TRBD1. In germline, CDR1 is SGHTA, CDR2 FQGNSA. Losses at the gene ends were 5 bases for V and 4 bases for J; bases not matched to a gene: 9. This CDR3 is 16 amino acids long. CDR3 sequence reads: CASSAGRTGGSDTQYF. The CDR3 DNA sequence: TGTGCCAGCAGCGCCGGCAGGACAGGGGGGTCAGATACGCAGTATTTT.

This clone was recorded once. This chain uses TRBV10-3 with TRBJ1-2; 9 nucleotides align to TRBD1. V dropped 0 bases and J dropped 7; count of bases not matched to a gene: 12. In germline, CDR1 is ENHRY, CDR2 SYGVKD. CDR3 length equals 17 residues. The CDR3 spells CAISESDLGTGSGGYTF. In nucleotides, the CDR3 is TGTGCCATCAGTGAGTCGGATTTGGGGACAGGGAGTGGTGGCTACACCTTC.

DNA of the CDR3: TGTGCCAGCAGTGACTTTATACCGGGACAGGGAGTCCGTAGCAATCAGCCCCAGCATTTT. Its translation: CASSDFIPGQGVRSNQPQHF. The chain is built from TRBV6-1 and TRBJ1-5; TRBD1 agrees at 9 bases. The ends lost 3 bases at V and 0 bases at J; junction bases unmatched: 15. Germline V gives CDR1 MNHNS, CDR2 SASEGT. This CDR3 is 20 amino acids long.

CDR3 sequence reads: CASSWGGGNGYTF. The CDR3 region has the DNA TGTGCCAGCAGCTGGGGAGGGGGAAATGGCTACACCTTC. The V gene is TRBV5-6, the J gene TRBJ1-2, with D maybe TRBD1 (6 bases). This CDR3 comprises 13 residues. Trimming shortened V by 3 bases and J by 6 bases, and 12 bases separated the two germline ends. Germline CDR1 and CDR2: SGHDT and YYEEEE.

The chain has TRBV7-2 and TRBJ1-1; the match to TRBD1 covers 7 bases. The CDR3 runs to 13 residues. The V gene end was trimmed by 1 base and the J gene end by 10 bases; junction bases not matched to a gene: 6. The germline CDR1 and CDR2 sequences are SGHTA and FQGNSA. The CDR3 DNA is TGTGCCAGCAGCTTAGGACAGGGCAGGCGAGCTTTCTTT. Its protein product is CASSLGQGRRAFF.

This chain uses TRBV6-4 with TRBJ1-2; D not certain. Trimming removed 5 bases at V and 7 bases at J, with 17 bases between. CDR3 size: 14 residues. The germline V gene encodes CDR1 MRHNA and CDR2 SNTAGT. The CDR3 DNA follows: TGTGCCAGCAGTCCAGACGGGATTTTGGCTGGCTACACCTTC. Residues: CASSPDGILAGYTF.

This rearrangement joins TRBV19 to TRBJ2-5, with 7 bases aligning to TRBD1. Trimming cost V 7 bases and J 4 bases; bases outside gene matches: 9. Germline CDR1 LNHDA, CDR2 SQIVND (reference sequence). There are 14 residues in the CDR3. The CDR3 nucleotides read TGTGCCAGTAAGGGGCTAGGGGGCGCAGAGACCCAGTACTTC. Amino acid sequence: CASKGLGGAETQYF.

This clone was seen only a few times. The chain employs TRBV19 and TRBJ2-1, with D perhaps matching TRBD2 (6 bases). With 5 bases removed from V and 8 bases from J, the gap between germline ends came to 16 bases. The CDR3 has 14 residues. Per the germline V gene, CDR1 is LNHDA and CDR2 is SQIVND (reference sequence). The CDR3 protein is CASSDRDFFHEQFF. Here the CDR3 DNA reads TGTGCCAGTAGTGACCGGGACTTCTTCCATGAGCAGTTCTTC.

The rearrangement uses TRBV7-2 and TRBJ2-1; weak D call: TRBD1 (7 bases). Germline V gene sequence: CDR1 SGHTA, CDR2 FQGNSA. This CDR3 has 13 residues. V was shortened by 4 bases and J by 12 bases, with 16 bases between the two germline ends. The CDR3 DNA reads TGTGCCAGCAGCTCTCAGGGGGGTGGAGGGCAGTTCTTC. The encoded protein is CASSSQGGGGQFF.

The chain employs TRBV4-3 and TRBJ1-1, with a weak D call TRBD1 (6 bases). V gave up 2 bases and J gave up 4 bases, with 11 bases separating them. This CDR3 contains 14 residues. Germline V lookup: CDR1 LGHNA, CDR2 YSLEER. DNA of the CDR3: TGCGCCAGCAGCCAAAATGTAGGGGGCACTGAAGCTTTCTTT. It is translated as CASSQNVGGTEAFF.

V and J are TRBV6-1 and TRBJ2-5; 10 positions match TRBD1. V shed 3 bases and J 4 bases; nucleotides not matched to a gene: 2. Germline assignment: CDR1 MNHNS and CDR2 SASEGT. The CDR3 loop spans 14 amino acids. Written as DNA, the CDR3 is TGTGCCAGCAGTGACTGGGACAGGGGAGAGACCCAGTACTTC. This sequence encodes CASSDWDRGETQYF.

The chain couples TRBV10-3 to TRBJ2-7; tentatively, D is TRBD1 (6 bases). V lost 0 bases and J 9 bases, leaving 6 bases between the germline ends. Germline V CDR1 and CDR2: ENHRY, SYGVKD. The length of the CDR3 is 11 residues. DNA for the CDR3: TGTGCCATCAGTGAGTCGACAGGGCAGTACTTC. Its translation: CAISESTGQYF.

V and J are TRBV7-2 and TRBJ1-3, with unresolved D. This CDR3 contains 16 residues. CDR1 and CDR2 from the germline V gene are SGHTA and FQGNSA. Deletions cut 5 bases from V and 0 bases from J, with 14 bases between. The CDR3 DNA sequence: TGTGCCAGCAGCCCCGAGGGCACCAACTCTGGAAACACCATATATTTT. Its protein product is CASSPEGTNSGNTIYF.

The CDR3, as DNA: TGTGCCATCGGAAGAGGGGGGGGCAATCAGCCCCAGCATTTT. It encodes CAIGRGGGNQPQHF. The J gene is TRBJ1-5, the V gene TRBV10-3, with a weak D call TRBD1 (6 bases). The CDR3 has 14 residues. The germline V and J ends were trimmed by 8 bases and 2 bases, with 13 bases remaining between them. Germline CDR1 and CDR2: ENHRY and SYGVKD.

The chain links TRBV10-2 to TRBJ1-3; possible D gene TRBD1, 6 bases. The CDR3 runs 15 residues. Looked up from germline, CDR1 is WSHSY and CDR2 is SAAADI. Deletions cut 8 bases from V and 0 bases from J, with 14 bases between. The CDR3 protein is CASFPGGYSGNTIYF. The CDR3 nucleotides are TGCGCCAGCTTCCCTGGGGGCTACTCTGGAAACACCATATATTTT.

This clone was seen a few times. This CDR3 reads CASSSGQGNYGYTF. CDR3 coding DNA: TGTGCCAGCAGCTCGGGACAGGGAAACTATGGCTACACCTTC. V usage is TRBV6-5 and J usage is TRBJ1-2; 9 nucleotides match TRBD1. J lost 2 bases, V lost 6 bases, and 4 bases had no gene match. The CDR3 covers 14 residues. Germline CDR1 and CDR2: MNHEY and SVGAGI.